This T cell receptor (beta chain) was recovered during a study of molecular identifiers for immune sequencing clone quantification. Notes on the study in general: Over 98% of effector molecules, yet under 1% of naive-cell molecules, were held by clones above 20 RNA copies.

CD8+CD4-CCR7+CD45RA+ sorting gave the naive CD8 T cells. Trimming pared 4 bases from V and 4 bases from J, leaving 13 bases between. This CDR3 has 15 residues. Germline V gene lookup returns CDR1 MGHRA and CDR2 YSYEKL. For bulk TCR libraries, previously described methods and listed TCR primers were used. TCRdb reprocessed the PCR reads via MiXCR and lists one record per CDR3 protein. Of fewer than 350,000 distinct CDR3 sequences in the sample, about 20% were seen once. This clonotype was seen many times. Its antigen is as yet unknown. The sample consisted of naive CD8+ T cells from blood, with Jurkat cell RNA spiked in. As to subset: FACS-sorted CD8+CD4-CCR7+CD45RA+ naive T cells. The rearrangement uses TRBV4-1 and TRBJ2-2; the D gene is possibly TRBD2 (5 bases). This clonotype was sampled from a human donor in good health. Some libraries in this study had Jurkat cell RNA spiked in. CDR3 in DNA: TGCGCCAGCAGCCGCAACGAGGGCCTCACCGGGGAGCTGTTTTTT. It is translated as CASSRNEGLTGELFF.